Below, 6 T cell receptor beta chains from the same sample are listed, as sequenced in a study of blood T cell repertoires in COVID-19. Here immunoSEQ multiplex PCR was the method, and the copy in TCRdb shows in-frame clones only, minus some. The data show around 160,000 clones, with roughly 76% seen just once and 6.5% to 8.5% held by the top ten. Specimen: peripheral blood. The source is a human donor with acute or convalescent COVID-19. The donor label of this sample is uncertain.

This clone appeared once. This rearrangement joins TRBV15 to TRBJ1-1, with TRBD1 identical over 10 bases. The germline V gene encodes CDR1 LNHNV and CDR2 YYDKDF (reference sequence). The CDR3 is 16 amino acids. The V gene end was trimmed by 1 base and the J gene end by 0 bases; junction bases not matched to a gene: 2. The CDR3, as DNA: TGTGCCACCAGCAGAGGAGGGACAGGGGTGAACACTGAAGCTTTCTTT. It codes for CATSRGGTGVNTEAFF.

The gene calls are TRBV5-5 and TRBJ1-1; perhaps TRBD1 as D (6 bases). The CDR3 contains 17 residues. V shed 1 base and J shed 0 bases, with 16 bases lying between them. CDR1 SGHKS and CDR2 YYEKEE come from the germline V gene (reference sequence). CDR3 amino acids: CASSLIGGDFLNTEAFF. DNA for the CDR3: TGTGCCAGCAGCTTGATAGGGGGGGACTTTTTGAACACTGAAGCTTTCTTT.

The rearrangement uses TRBV12-5 and TRBJ2-7, with 7 bases aligning to TRBD1. The CDR3 has 12 amino acids. Trimming removed 7 bases from V and 4 bases from J; junction bases left unmatched: 4. Germline CDR1 is LGHNT and CDR2 is FRNRAP. In DNA form, the CDR3 reads TGTGCTAGTGCTCAGACAGGGTACGAGCAGTACGTC. Translating gives CASAQTGYEQYV.

The CDR3 sequence is CASSERGATYEQYF. The CDR3 DNA sequence: TGCGCCAGCAGTGAACGGGGGGCGACCTACGAGCAGTACTTC. The chain recombines TRBV10-1 with TRBJ2-7; the D gene is possibly TRBD2 (7 bases). The CDR3 contains 14 residues. V was trimmed by 3 bases and J by 2 bases, leaving 11 bases between them. Germline V lookup: CDR1 WNHNN, CDR2 SYGVQD (reference sequence).

This clone was observed a handful of times. The chain joins TRBV29-1 to TRBJ2-7; unclear D gene. V was cut by 4 bases and J by 1 base, with 5 bases left in between. This CDR3 has 11 residues. Per germline, CDR1 SQVTM and CDR2 ANQGSEA. CDR3 protein: CSVAQSYEQYF. CDR3 bases: TGCAGCGTTGCTCAGTCCTACGAGCAGTACTTC.

The CDR3 reads CASSLTDSSYNEQFF. The CDR3 DNA follows: TGTGCCAGCAGCCTGACTGATTCTAGCTACAATGAGCAGTTCTTC. This chain links TRBV3-1 (or the pseudogene TRBV3-2) with TRBJ2-1; D not certain. The CDR3 is 15 residues long. Germline V gene data show CDR1 as LGHDT and CDR2 as YNNKEL (reference sequence). Trimming pared 4 bases from V and 3 bases from J, leaving 13 bases between.